The rows below give T cell receptor beta chains drawn from one sample of a study of CD8 T cells in ankylosing spondylitis. TCRdb analysed the 5' RACE reads with MiXCR anew, one entry per CDR3 protein. This table holds over 95,000 distinct CDR3 sequences, about 8.6% found once. Sequencing was performed on blood, either unsorted or a sorted T cell fraction (not recorded which). The receptor source for this set is a male donor with ankylosing spondylitis or in good health (not recorded which). Both conserved end residues are part of each CDR3. A D gene is named only where the DNA matches it firmly. Some rows mark clone size as missing; the rest say once, few, many or name a class of expanded clone.

V,J,size,D,DNA,CDR3
TRBV29-1,TRBJ1-3,many,-,TGCAGCGCCTCAGAGGTCTCTGGAAACACCATATATTTT,CSASEVSGNTIYF
TRBV20-1,TRBJ1-1,many,-,TGCAGTGCTAGACTGGGAGTGAACACTGAAGCTTTCTTT,CSARLGVNTEAFF
TRBV6-1,TRBJ2-2,many,-,TGTGCCAGCAGGCCGACAGACACCGGGGAGCTGTTTTTT,CASRPTDTGELFF
TRBV5-1,TRBJ2-5,many,TRBD2,TGCGCCAGTTCCCTTGCGGTAGCGGGAGAAGAGACCCAGTACTTC,CASSLAVAGEETQYF
TRBV18,TRBJ2-4,-,TRBD1,TGTGCCAGCTCACCAGGCGCTGGGACAGCTGACAAAAACATTCAGTACTTC,CASSPGAGTADKNIQYF
TRBV5-1,TRBJ2-2,many,TRBD2,TGCGCCAGCAGCTTGGTAGGGACTAGCGGCACCGGGGAGCTGTTTTTT,CASSLVGTSGTGELFF
TRBV10-3,TRBJ2-5,many,TRBD2,TGTGCCATCAGTGATTCACTAGCGGGAGTTCAAGAGACCCAGTACTTC,CAISDSLAGVQETQYF
TRBV7-9,TRBJ2-1,-,TRBD1,TGTGCCAACAGCTTCCCGGACAGGGGCCATGAGCAGTTCTTC,CANSFPDRGHEQFF
TRBV21-1,TRBJ2-7,-,-,TGTGCCAGCAGCAAAGGTGGGACTAGCGGGATCTACGAGCAGTACTTC,CASSKGGTSGIYEQYF
TRBV6-2/TRBV6-3,TRBJ2-7,many,TRBD1,TGTGCCAGCAGCACCACGGACAGGGTGGGCTACGAGCAGTACTTC,CASSTTDRVGYEQYF
TRBV29-1,TRBJ2-7,many,TRBD1,TGCAGCGTTCGGGACAGCAACTACGAGCAGTACTTC,CSVRDSNYEQYF
TRBV10-3,TRBJ2-1,-,TRBD2,TGTGCCATCAGTGAGTCAGGGGGACTAGCCGTAACGAGCTCCTACAATGAGCAGTTCTTC,CAISESGGLAVTSSYNEQFF
TRBV20-1,TRBJ2-7,many,-,TGCAGTGCCGCGGGACCCCAGGCACAAGTCCGGTCCTACGAGCAGTACTTC,CSAAGPQAQVRSYEQYF
TRBV25-1,TRBJ2-5,many,-,TGTGCCAGCAGTGAAGGCCGACAGACCCAGTACTTC,CASSEGRQTQYF
TRBV11-1,TRBJ1-3,-,TRBD1,TGTGCCAGCAGCTTCGCCGGGACAGCTTTTTCTGGAAACACCATATATTTT,CASSFAGTAFSGNTIYF
TRBV21-1,TRBJ2-4,many,-,TGTGCCAGCAGTAGGAGGCTATGCTTAGCCAAAAACATTCAGTACTTC,CASSRRLCLAKNIQYF
TRBV12-3/TRBV12-4,TRBJ1-6,many,-,TGTGCCAGCAGTAGAGACAGTCTGGCTCCCCTCCACTTT,CASSRDSLAPLHF
TRBV29-1,TRBJ2-1,many,-,TGCAGCGTCGACCCTAGTGCTGAGCAGTTCTTC,CSVDPSAEQFF
TRBV29-1,TRBJ1-1,many,-,TGCAGCGCCTCCGCAGGGTGGGGGATGAACACTGAAGCTTTCTTT,CSASAGWGMNTEAFF
TRBV10-3,TRBJ2-2,few,TRBD2,TGCGCAAGCGGGATTAGCGGGAGACGTACCGGGGAGCTGTTTTTT,CASGISGRRTGELFF
TRBV12-5,TRBJ1-5,many,-,TGTGCTAGTGGTTTGGTTGACGGGGGCTTGGAGCCCCAGCATTTT,CASGLVDGGLEPQHF
TRBV6-2/TRBV6-3,TRBJ2-7,many,-,TGTGCCAGCAGGGACCCCTTTAGCTACGAGCAGTACTTC,CASRDPFSYEQYF
TRBV20-1,TRBJ1-1,many,-,TGCAGTGGGTACAGGGCGGGAACTGAAGCTTTCTTT,CSGYRAGTEAFF
TRBV7-2,TRBJ1-2,many,TRBD1,TGTGCCAGCAGCTTAGCAATACAGGGGGCGGGAACCTTC,CASSLAIQGAGTF
TRBV5-1,TRBJ2-1,many,TRBD2,TGCGCCAGCAGTCCGGGGTTGGCTAGCGGCAATGAGCAGTTCTTC,CASSPGLASGNEQFF
TRBV29-1,TRBJ2-5,-,-,TGCAGCGTTGTAACAGTCCAAGAGACCCAGTACTTC,CSVVTVQETQYF
TRBV5-1,TRBJ2-7,many,-,TGCGCCAGCAGCTTAGACAGATCCTACGAGCAGTACTTC,CASSLDRSYEQYF
TRBV5-5,TRBJ1-1,many,-,TGTGCCAGCGAGCCAGAGGGGACTGAAGCTTTCTTT,CASEPEGTEAFF
TRBV29-1,TRBJ2-1,many,-,TGCAGCGTCCTGAGGGCAGGGAAAGGCAATGAGCAGTTCTTC,CSVLRAGKGNEQFF